This entry lists 20 T cell receptor beta chains sequenced from one sample in a study of cytomegalovirus exposure and HLA in healthy donors. The PCR contained 60 Vbeta and 13 Jbeta primers. Data came from immunoSEQ multiplex PCR; TCRdb stores just in-frame clones and leaves some out. The sample lists some 120,000 clones, 81% occurring once. The specimen sequenced was PBMCs. The receptors come from a man aged 18 to 29 in good health and CMV-seronegative.

The chain couples TRBV10-1 to TRBJ2-3; 7 nucleotides agree with TRBD1. In germline, CDR1 is WNHNN, CDR2 SYGVQD (reference sequence). The CDR3 spans 14 residues. V lost 0 bases, J lost 6 bases, and 3 bases stayed unmatched. Written as DNA, the CDR3 is TGCGCCAGCAGTGAGTCTCTCAGGGGGGATACGCAGTATTTT. Amino acids: CASSESLRGDTQYF.

The rearrangement joins TRBV15 to TRBJ1-3; D unclear. The CDR3 loop spans 15 amino acids. Trimming cost V 5 bases and J 2 bases, with 13 bases left between them. CDR1 is LNHNV and CDR2 is YYDKDF in the germline V gene (reference sequence). CDR3 nucleotides: TGTGCCACCAGCCACCGGAGAGGGACTGGAAACACCATATATTTT. Translation: CATSHRRGTGNTIYF.

The chain links TRBV29-1 to TRBJ2-1; weak D call: TRBD2 (5 bases). Germline V gives CDR1 SQVTM, CDR2 ANQGSEA. Trimming removed 8 bases from V and 6 bases from J, with 14 bases in between. The CDR3 is 12 residues long. The CDR3 protein is CSTLRDINEQFF. CDR3 coding DNA: TGCAGCACACTACGGGATATCAATGAGCAGTTCTTC.

Only one count was recorded for this clone. The chain carries TRBV19 and TRBJ1-1, with D possibly matching TRBD1 (6 bases). Germline values: CDR1 LNHDA, CDR2 SQIVND (reference sequence). V was pared by 6 bases and J by 12 bases, with 20 bases between. The length of the CDR3 is 13 residues. The CDR3 coding sequence is TGTGCCAGTAGCGGATACGGGGGCGGGAGACCTTTCTTT. Translation: CASSGYGGGRPFF.

This clone was recorded once. This sequence joins TRBV7-8 and TRBJ2-1; 8 bases are shared with TRBD2. The germline V gene has CDR1 SGHVS and CDR2 FQNEAQ. J was trimmed by 4 bases and V by 2 bases; bases with no gene match: 7. This CDR3 region has 16 residues. The CDR3 spells CASSLILGLGYNEQFF. The CDR3 DNA reads TGTGCCAGCAGCTTAATTCTGGGACTAGGTTACAATGAGCAGTTCTTC.

The chain carries TRBV5-4 and TRBJ2-7; the match to TRBD1 covers 7 bases. The CDR3 is 16 amino acids. V lost 4 bases to trimming and J lost 6 bases; unmatched junction nucleotides: 16. Looked up from germline, CDR1 is SGHNT and CDR2 is YYREEE (reference sequence). The CDR3 loop is CASSPDGTAGSGEQYF. The CDR3, as DNA: TGTGCCAGCAGCCCCGATGGGACAGCCGGGTCGGGCGAGCAGTACTTC.

V is TRBV2 and J is TRBJ2-5; D is perhaps TRBD1 (5 bases). Germline CDR1 is SNHLY and CDR2 is FYNNEI. CDR3 length: 12 residues. V was shortened by 8 bases and J by 5 bases, with 12 bases between the two germline ends. The DNA of the CDR3 is TGTGCCAGCTCTCCAGGGCGGGAGACCCAGTACTTC. Its translation: CASSPGRETQYF.

J is TRBJ1-3 and V is TRBV13; D is perhaps TRBD1 (5 bases). V lost 5 bases to trimming and J lost 2 bases, with 13 bases between them. The CDR3 extends over 15 amino acids. Germline V CDR1 and CDR2: PRHDT, FYEKMQ (reference sequence). The CDR3 DNA reads TGTGCCAGCAGCAAAGGGACTCCCACTGGAAACACCATATATTTT. Residues: CASSKGTPTGNTIYF.

The chain joins TRBV7-2 to TRBJ2-7; the D is unclear. V lost 1 base to trimming and J lost 0 bases, with 13 bases between them. This CDR3 is 16 amino acids long. Germline V CDR1 and CDR2: SGHTA, FQGNSA. The CDR3 sequence is CASSLGGPSSSYEQYF. For the CDR3, the DNA is TGTGCCAGCAGCTTAGGAGGTCCCTCCAGCTCCTACGAGCAGTACTTC.

This clone was counted only a few times. J is TRBJ1-6 and V is TRBV7-2; D ambiguous. The germline V and J ends were trimmed by 5 bases and 13 bases, with 21 bases remaining between them. The germline V gene has CDR1 SGHTA and CDR2 FQGNSA. This CDR3 is built from 15 residues. CDR3 sequence reads: CASSADTSGSCPLHF. The CDR3 coding sequence is TGTGCCAGCAGCGCAGATACGTCAGGCAGTTGCCCCCTCCACTTT.

CDR3 DNA: TGCGCCAGCAGCCGAGGATCGACAGGGATGGTTGAAAAACTGTTTTTT. This gives the protein CASSRGSTGMVEKLFF. The rearrangement joins TRBV4-1 to TRBJ1-4, with 7 bases aligning to TRBD1. The CDR3 spans 16 residues. Germline V gene lookup returns CDR1 MGHRA and CDR2 YSYEKL. V dropped 4 bases and J dropped 7; count of bases not matched to a gene: 12.

Only one count was recorded for this clone. The chain employs TRBV6-4 and TRBJ1-1; D is unresolved. The germline V and J ends were trimmed by 3 bases and 1 base, with 6 bases remaining between them. This CDR3 spans 13 amino acids. Germline assignment: CDR1 MRHNA and CDR2 SNTAGT. The CDR3 nucleotides are TGTGCCAGCAGTGAAAAGCCGAACACTGAAGCTTTCTTT. This translates into CASSEKPNTEAFF.

The V and J genes are TRBV4-1 and TRBJ2-7, with 8 bases aligning to TRBD1. From germline, CDR1 is MGHRA and CDR2 YSYEKL. J gave up 7 bases and V 2 bases, and 10 bases lay outside the gene matches. This CDR3 contains 15 residues. The DNA for the CDR3 is TGCGCCAGCAGCCAACACGGACAGGGATTAGGGGAGCAGTACTTC. This encodes CASSQHGQGLGEQYF.

The chain carries TRBV29-1 and TRBJ1-2; TRBD1 might be the D (6 bases). V lost 7 bases, J lost 6 bases, and 12 bases lay in between. Germline V gene data show CDR1 as SQVTM and CDR2 as ANQGSEA. The CDR3 totals 11 residues. CDR3 loop: CSGEGGNGYTF. The CDR3 region has the DNA TGCAGCGGGGAGGGGGGAAATGGCTACACCTTC.

The chain employs TRBV19 and TRBJ2-1; 8 bases agree with TRBD2. Per germline, CDR1 LNHDA and CDR2 SQIVND (reference sequence). The ends lost 6 bases at V and 9 bases at J; junction bases unmatched: 13. This CDR3 region has 15 residues. This chain's CDR3 is CASRQYTGGAPEQFF. CDR3 DNA: TGTGCCAGTAGACAATATACGGGGGGGGCCCCTGAGCAGTTCTTC.

The V call is TRBV2, the J call TRBJ2-5; 13 nucleotides match TRBD2. With the DNA end fitting TRBJ2-7 better, the J assignment may be wrong. CDR1 SNHLY and CDR2 FYNNEI come from the germline V gene. The CDR3 runs to 17 residues. CDR3 coding DNA: TGTGCCAGCAGTCCGACCCGGACTAGCGGGGGCCCCTACGAGCAGTACTTC. Translation: CASSPTRTSGGPYEQYF.

The rearrangement uses TRBV29-1 and TRBJ1-5; D perhaps matches TRBD1 (5 bases). CDR1 is SQVTM, CDR2 ANQGSEA, per germline. V dropped 4 bases and J dropped 3 bases, with 13 bases sitting between them. The CDR3 has 14 residues. The CDR3 is CSVVIGGANQPQHF. CDR3 DNA sequence: TGCAGCGTTGTTATCGGAGGGGCCAATCAGCCCCAGCATTTT.

The chain carries TRBV27 and TRBJ2-5; TRBD2 agrees at 9 bases. J was trimmed by 1 base and V by 2 bases; bases with no gene match: 14. The germline CDR1 and CDR2 sequences are MNHEY and SMNVEV (reference sequence). This CDR3 has 19 amino acids. The CDR3 protein is CASSLIWSSGVQIQETQYF. The CDR3 DNA reads as TGTGCCAGCAGTTTAATTTGGTCTAGCGGGGTCCAGATCCAAGAGACCCAGTACTTC.

V and J are TRBV4-3 and TRBJ2-7; 7 positions agree with TRBD2. Germline CDR1 is LGHNA and CDR2 is YSLEER. Unmatched junction bases numbered 8, after V lost 1 base and J lost 2 bases. The CDR3 covers 16 residues. The CDR3 coding sequence is TGCGCCAGCAGCCAAGTGGCGGGGGTTAGAGCCTACGAGCAGTACTTC. As protein: CASSQVAGVRAYEQYF.

The genes are TRBV6-5 and TRBJ2-7; 7 nucleotides agree with TRBD2. After removal of 0 bases from V and 1 base from J, the junction contained 6 bases not matched to a gene. CDR3 size: 16 residues. Germline lookup yields CDR1 MNHEY and CDR2 SVGAGI. In DNA form, the CDR3 reads TGTGCCAGCAGTTACTCGGGGGGGGACGTATCCTACGAGCAGTACTTC. Translated, it gives CASSYSGGDVSYEQYF.